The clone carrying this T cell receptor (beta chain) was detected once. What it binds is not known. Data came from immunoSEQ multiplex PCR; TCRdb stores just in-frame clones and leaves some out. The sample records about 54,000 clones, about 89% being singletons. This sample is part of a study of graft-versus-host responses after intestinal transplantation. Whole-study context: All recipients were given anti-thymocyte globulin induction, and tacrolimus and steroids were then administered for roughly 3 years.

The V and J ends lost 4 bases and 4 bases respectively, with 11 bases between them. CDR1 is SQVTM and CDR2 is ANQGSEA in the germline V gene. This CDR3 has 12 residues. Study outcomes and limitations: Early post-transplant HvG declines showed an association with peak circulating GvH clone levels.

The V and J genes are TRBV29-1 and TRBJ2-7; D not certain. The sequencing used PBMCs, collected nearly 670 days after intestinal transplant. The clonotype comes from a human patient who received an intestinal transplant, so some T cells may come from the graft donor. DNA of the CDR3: TGCAGCGTTGGGACCGCAAATTACGAGCAGTACTTC. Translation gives CSVGTANYEQYF.